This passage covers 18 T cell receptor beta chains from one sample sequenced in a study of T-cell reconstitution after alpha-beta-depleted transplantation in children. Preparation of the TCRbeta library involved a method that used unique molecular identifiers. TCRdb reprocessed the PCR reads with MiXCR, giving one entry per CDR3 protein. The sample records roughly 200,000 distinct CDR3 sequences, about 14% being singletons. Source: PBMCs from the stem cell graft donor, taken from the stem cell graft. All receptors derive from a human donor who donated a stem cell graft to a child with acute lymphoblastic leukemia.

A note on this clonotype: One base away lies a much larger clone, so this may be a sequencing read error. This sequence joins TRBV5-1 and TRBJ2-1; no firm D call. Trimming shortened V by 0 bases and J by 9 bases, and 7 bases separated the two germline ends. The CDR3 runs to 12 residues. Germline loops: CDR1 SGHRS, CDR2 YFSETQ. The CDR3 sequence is CASSLERTEQFF. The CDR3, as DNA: TGCGCCAGCAGCTTGGAGCGCACTGAGCAGTTCTTC.

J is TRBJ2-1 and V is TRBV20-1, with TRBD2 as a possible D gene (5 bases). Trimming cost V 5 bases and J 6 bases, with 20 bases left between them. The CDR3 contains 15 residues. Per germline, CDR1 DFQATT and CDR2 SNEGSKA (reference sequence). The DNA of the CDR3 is TGCAGTGCTCCGTTTTTGCCGGGATTCCGCAATGAGCAGTTCTTC. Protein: CSAPFLPGFRNEQFF.

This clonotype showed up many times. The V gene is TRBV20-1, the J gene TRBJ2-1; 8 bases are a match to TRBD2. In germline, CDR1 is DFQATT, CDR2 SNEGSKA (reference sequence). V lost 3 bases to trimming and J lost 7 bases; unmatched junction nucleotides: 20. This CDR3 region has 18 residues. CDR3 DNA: TGCAGTGCTAGGGCCTTCGGGGGGTCGGCGGGAGGAAGAAATGAGCAGTTCTTC. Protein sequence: CSARAFGGSAGGRNEQFF.

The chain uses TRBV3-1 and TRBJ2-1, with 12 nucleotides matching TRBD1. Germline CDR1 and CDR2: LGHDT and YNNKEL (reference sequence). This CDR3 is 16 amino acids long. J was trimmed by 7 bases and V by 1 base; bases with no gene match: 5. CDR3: CASSQVGQGARNEQFF. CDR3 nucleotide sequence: TGTGCCAGCAGCCAAGTGGGACAGGGGGCGCGGAATGAGCAGTTCTTC.

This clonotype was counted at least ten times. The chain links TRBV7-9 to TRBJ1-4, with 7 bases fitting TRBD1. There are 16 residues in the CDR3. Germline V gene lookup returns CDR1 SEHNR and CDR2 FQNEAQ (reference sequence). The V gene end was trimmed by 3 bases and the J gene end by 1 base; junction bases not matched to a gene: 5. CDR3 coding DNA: TGTGCCAGCAGCTTGACAGGGCGGGGAACTAATGAAAAACTGTTTTTT. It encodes CASSLTGRGTNEKLFF.

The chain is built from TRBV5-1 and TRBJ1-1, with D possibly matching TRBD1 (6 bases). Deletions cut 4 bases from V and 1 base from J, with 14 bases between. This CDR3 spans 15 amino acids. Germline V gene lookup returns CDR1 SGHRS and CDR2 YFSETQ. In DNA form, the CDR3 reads TGCGCCAGCAGCCCCCCCGGGACACCGAACACTGAAGCTTTCTTT. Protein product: CASSPPGTPNTEAFF.

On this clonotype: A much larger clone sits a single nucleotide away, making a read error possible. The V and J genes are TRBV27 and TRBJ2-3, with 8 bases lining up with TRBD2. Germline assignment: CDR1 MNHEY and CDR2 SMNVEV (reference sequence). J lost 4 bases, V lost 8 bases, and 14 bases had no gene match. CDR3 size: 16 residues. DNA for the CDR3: TGTGCCAGCGGTCGGGAGGGCCCATCGGTATCAGATACGCAGTATTTT. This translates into CASGREGPSVSDTQYF.

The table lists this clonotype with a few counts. The CDR3 bases are TGCGCCAGCAGCTCGCTAGCGGGGGACTTAGATACGCAGTATTTT. Protein sequence: CASSSLAGDLDTQYF. The rearrangement joins TRBV5-1 to TRBJ2-3; TRBD2 agrees at 10 bases. Germline V lookup: CDR1 SGHRS, CDR2 YFSETQ. The trim removed 3 bases at V and 5 bases at J, leaving 6 bases unmatched. This CDR3 spans 15 amino acids.

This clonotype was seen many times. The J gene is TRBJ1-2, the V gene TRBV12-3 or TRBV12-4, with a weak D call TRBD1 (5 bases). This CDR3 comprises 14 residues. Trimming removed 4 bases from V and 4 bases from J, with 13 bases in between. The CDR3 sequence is CASSSDRAVYGYTF. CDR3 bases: TGTGCCAGCAGTTCCGACAGAGCCGTCTATGGCTACACCTTC.

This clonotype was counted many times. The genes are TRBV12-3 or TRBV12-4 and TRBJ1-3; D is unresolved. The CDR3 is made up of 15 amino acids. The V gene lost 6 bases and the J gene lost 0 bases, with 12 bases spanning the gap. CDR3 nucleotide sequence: TGTGCCAGCAGCCCCAACAGCTTCTCTGGAAACACCATATATTTT. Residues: CASSPNSFSGNTIYF.

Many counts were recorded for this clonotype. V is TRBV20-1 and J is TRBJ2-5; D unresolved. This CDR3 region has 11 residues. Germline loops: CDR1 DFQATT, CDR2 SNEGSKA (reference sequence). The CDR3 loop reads CGRRVGETQYF. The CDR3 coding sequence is TGCGGGCGACGGGTTGGAGAGACCCAGTACTTC.

The CDR3, as DNA: TGTGCCAGCAGCTTAGCCCCTGTCTTGAACACTGAAGCTTTCTTT. Amino acids: CASSLAPVLNTEAFF. The V call is TRBV7-6, the J call TRBJ1-1, with D unclear. Germline loops: CDR1 SGHVS, CDR2 FNYEAQ. This CDR3 is 15 amino acids long. Trimming took off 0 bases at V and 0 bases at J, with 8 bases between the two ends.

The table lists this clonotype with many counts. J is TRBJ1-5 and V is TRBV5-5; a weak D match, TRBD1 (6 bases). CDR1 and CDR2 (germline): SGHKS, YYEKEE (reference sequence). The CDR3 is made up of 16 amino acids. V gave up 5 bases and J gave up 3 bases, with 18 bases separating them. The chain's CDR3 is CASSPTTGSYNQPQHF. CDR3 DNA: TGTGCCAGCAGTCCCACTACAGGGTCATACAATCAGCCCCAGCATTTT.

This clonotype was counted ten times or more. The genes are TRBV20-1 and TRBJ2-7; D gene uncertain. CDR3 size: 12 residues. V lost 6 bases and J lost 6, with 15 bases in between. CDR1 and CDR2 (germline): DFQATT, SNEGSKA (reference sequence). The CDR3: CSAPNQNREQYF. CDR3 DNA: TGCAGTGCCCCGAATCAGAATCGCGAGCAGTACTTC.

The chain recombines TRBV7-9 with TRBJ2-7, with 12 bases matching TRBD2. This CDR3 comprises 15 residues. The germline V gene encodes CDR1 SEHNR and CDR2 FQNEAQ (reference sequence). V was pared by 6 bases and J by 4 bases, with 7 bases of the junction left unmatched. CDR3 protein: CASSSLAGGPYEQYF. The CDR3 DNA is TGTGCCAGCAGTTCTCTAGCGGGAGGGCCTTACGAGCAGTACTTC.

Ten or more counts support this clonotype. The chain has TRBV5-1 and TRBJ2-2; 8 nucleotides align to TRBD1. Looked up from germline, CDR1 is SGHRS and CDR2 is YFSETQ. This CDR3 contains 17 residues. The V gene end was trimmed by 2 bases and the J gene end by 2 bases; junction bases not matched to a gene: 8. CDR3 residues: CASSLNSGGANTGELFF. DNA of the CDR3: TGCGCCAGCAGCTTAAACTCAGGGGGCGCAAACACCGGGGAGCTGTTTTTT.

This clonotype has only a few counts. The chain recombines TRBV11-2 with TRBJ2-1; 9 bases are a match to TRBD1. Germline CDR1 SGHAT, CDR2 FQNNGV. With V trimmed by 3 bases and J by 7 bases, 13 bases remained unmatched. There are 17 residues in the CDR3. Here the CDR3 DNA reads TGTGCCAGCAGCTTTTTTTTCCGGGACAGGGAATTTAATGAGCAGTTCTTC. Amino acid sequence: CASSFFFRDREFNEQFF.

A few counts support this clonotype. The CDR3 bases are TGTGCCAGCAGCTTAGTGTCGACTAGCGGGAGCGGCGAGCAGTTCTTC. It translates to CASSLVSTSGSGEQFF. The J gene is TRBJ2-1, the V gene TRBV5-5, with 12 bases fitting TRBD2. V lost 2 bases, J lost 10 bases, and 10 bases stayed unmatched. This CDR3 has 16 residues. CDR1 is SGHKS, CDR2 YYEKEE, per germline (reference sequence).